This T cell receptor (beta chain) was obtained from a study of T cells after yellow fever vaccination. Study-wide results and limits: Clones that expanded after primary vaccination mostly reappeared after the booster (around 96% CD4, about 89% CD8). A weaker but faster secondary response was observed, peaking on day 5 versus 15. Contamination of FACS-sorted repertoires by abundant clonotypes from the bulk population could occur. Among all clonotypes, a small share was observed in both CD4 and CD8 compartments.

The sample holds a few counts of this clonotype. Its antigen is as yet unknown. TCRdb called the 5' RACE reads again in MiXCR, with one record for every CDR3 protein. The sample lists more than 350,000 distinct CDR3 sequences; roughly 12% were seen once. The CDR3 sequence is 14 residues long. The germline gives CDR1 LGHDT, CDR2 YNNKEL (reference sequence). Trimming pared 2 bases from V and 0 bases from J, leaving 6 bases between. This chain joins TRBV3-1 and TRBJ2-3, with TRBD2 as a possible D gene (5 bases). The source is a man aged 18 to 29 who received the YFV17D yellow fever vaccine. The material sequenced was PBMCs, taken on the day of the first yellow fever vaccination. The CDR3 region has the DNA TGTGCCAGCAGCCAAAGCGGAAGCACAGATACGCAGTATTTT. This encodes CASSQSGSTDTQYF.